Presented here are 18 T cell receptor beta chains from one specimen sequenced in a study of cytomegalovirus exposure and HLA in healthy donors. PCR was performed using 60 Vbeta and 13 Jbeta primers. Libraries were prepared by immunoSEQ multiplex PCR; TCRdb keeps only in-frame clonotypes and omits some of them. This table holds about 140,000 clones, roughly three quarters found once. The specimen was PBMCs. The receptor source for this set is a man aged 30 to 39 in good health and CMV-seronegative.

The rearrangement joins TRBV15 to TRBJ1-5; 9 nucleotides line up with TRBD1. The CDR3 loop spans 15 amino acids. V lost 7 bases and J lost 3; bases outside the gene matches: 7. In germline, CDR1 is LNHNV, CDR2 YYDKDF (reference sequence). CDR3 bases: TGTGCCACCACCACGACAGGGGGACTCAATCAGCCCCAGCATTTT. Its translation: CATTTTGGLNQPQHF.

The V gene is TRBV29-1, the J gene TRBJ1-2; D possibly corresponds to TRBD1 (6 bases). This CDR3 is built from 12 residues. Deletions cut 5 bases from V and 2 bases from J, with 9 bases between. CDR1 SQVTM and CDR2 ANQGSEA come from the germline V gene. The CDR3 DNA sequence: TGCAGCGTTCTGGACAGAAACTATGGCTACACCTTC. It yields the protein CSVLDRNYGYTF.

This clone was observed a few times. This chain uses TRBV10-2 with TRBJ2-1; 10 bases fit TRBD2. Germline V CDR1 and CDR2: WSHSY, SAAADI. The CDR3 is 13 amino acids. CDR3 sequence reads: CVTSGLAIGEQFF. CDR3 sequence (DNA): TGCGTAACCTCGGGACTAGCGATTGGTGAGCAGTTCTTC.

The chain couples TRBV7-6 to TRBJ2-3; 10 positions agree with TRBD2. There are 15 residues in the CDR3. Germline assignment: CDR1 SGHVS and CDR2 FNYEAQ. V was pared by 4 bases and J by 2 bases, with 3 bases of the junction left unmatched. CDR3 protein: CASSWGLANTDTQYF. As DNA, the CDR3 is TGTGCCAGCAGCTGGGGACTAGCGAACACAGATACGCAGTATTTT.

V usage is TRBV28 and J usage is TRBJ1-5; D gene unclear. The CDR3 contains 15 residues. Germline V gene data show CDR1 as MDHEN and CDR2 as SYDVKM. V lost 5 bases, J lost 6 bases, and 17 bases lay in between. As DNA, the CDR3 is TGTGCCAGCAGTGTCCCATCTTCTATGCGTCAGCCCCAGCATTTT. Translation gives CASSVPSSMRQPQHF. The full variable domain, rest sourced from reference TRBV28 and TRBJ1-5, is DVKVTQSSRYLVKRTGEKVFLECVQDMDHENMFWYRQDPGLGLRLIYFSYDVKMKEKGDIPEGYSVSREKKERFSLILESASTNQTSMYLCASSVPSSMRQPQHFGDGTRLSIL.

The J gene is TRBJ1-1, the V gene TRBV19; perhaps TRBD1 as D (6 bases). The CDR3 length is 15 residues. V shed 1 base and J shed 10 bases, with 19 bases lying between them. CDR1 and CDR2 from the germline V gene are LNHDA and SQIVND (reference sequence). CDR3 sequence: CASSIVVTGSDRAFF. The CDR3 DNA sequence: TGTGCCAGTAGTATAGTCGTTACAGGGTCGGATCGAGCTTTCTTT.

This clone has more than one count but fewer than ten. The chain uses TRBV28 and TRBJ2-7, with a tentative D call TRBD1 (5 bases). V lost 6 bases and J lost 2, with 14 bases in between. This CDR3 has 14 amino acids. From germline, CDR1 is MDHEN and CDR2 SYDVKM. This CDR3 reads CASSPGHKPYEQYF. For the CDR3, the DNA is TGTGCCAGCAGCCCTGGACATAAGCCCTACGAGCAGTACTTC. Full variable domain (outside the CDR3, taken from reference TRBV28 and TRBJ2-7): DVKVTQSSRYLVKRTGEKVFLECVQDMDHENMFWYRQDPGLGLRLIYFSYDVKMKEKGDIPEGYSVSREKKERFSLILESASTNQTSMYLCASSPGHKPYEQYFGPGTRLTVT.

The rearrangement uses TRBV6-1 and TRBJ2-3, with D perhaps matching TRBD2 (6 bases). Trimming shortened V by 11 bases and J by 6 bases, and 18 bases separated the two germline ends. The CDR3 has 13 amino acids. Germline V gives CDR1 MNHNS, CDR2 SASEGT. CDR3: CAVTGVETDTQYF. In DNA, the CDR3 is TGTGCCGTCACGGGGGTTGAGACGGATACGCAGTATTTT.

This clone was observed a single time. The genes are TRBV18 and TRBJ2-7, with 7 bases fitting TRBD1. Trimming at V came to 6 bases and at J to 7 bases, leaving 15 bases not matched to a gene. The germline gives CDR1 KGHSH, CDR2 LQKENI. The CDR3 totals 15 residues. CDR3 sequence: CASSQTGQAKREQYF. CDR3 nucleotides: TGTGCCAGCTCGCAGACCGGACAGGCCAAACGTGAGCAGTACTTC.

This sequence joins TRBV7-8 and TRBJ1-3, with D unclear. V lost 3 bases and J 11 bases, leaving 14 bases between the germline ends. The CDR3 is 13 amino acids. CDR1 is SGHVS, CDR2 FQNEAQ, per germline. CDR3 sequence: CASSLLASSSIYF. CDR3 nucleotides: TGTGCCAGCAGCTTGTTGGCCTCTTCGTCCATATATTTT.

V gene TRBV2 combines with J gene TRBJ1-2; D is unclear. The V and J ends lost 3 bases and 2 bases respectively, with 19 bases between them. CDR1 SNHLY and CDR2 FYNNEI come from the germline V gene. The CDR3 sequence is 17 residues long. The CDR3 coding sequence is TGTGCCAGCAGTGACCTGGTGGAGGAATTTCCAAACTATGGCTACACCTTC. Translating it yields CASSDLVEEFPNYGYTF.

The V and J genes are TRBV2 and TRBJ2-1; D gene uncertain. Germline V gene sequence: CDR1 SNHLY, CDR2 FYNNEI. Deletions cut 3 bases from V and 3 bases from J, with 12 bases between. The CDR3 totals 15 residues. The CDR3 protein is CASSEVELFYNEQFF. The CDR3 region has the DNA TGTGCCAGCAGTGAGGTTGAACTATTCTACAATGAGCAGTTCTTC.

The genes are TRBV21-1 and TRBJ2-7; TRBD2 is the table's D call, not checked against the DNA. TRBV21-1 is given as a pseudogene. This CDR3 spans 14 amino acids. The CDR3, as DNA: TGTGCCAGCAGCCCCCGGGACTACCCCTACGAGCAGTACTTC. As protein: CASSPRDYPYEQYF.

This chain uses TRBV6-5 with TRBJ2-7; D may be TRBD2 (6 bases). In germline, CDR1 is MNHEY, CDR2 SVGAGI. V shed 5 bases and J shed 3 bases, with 11 bases lying between them. The CDR3 is made up of 13 amino acids. CDR3: CASSASGSYEQYF. Written as DNA, the CDR3 is TGTGCCAGCAGTGCTTCCGGGAGCTACGAGCAGTACTTC.

This clone has a single count. The chain has TRBV7-8 and TRBJ2-5; 12 bases align to TRBD2. The J segment lost 5 bases and the V segment lost 1 base, leaving 5 bases of the junction unmatched. The length of the CDR3 is 16 residues. Per germline, CDR1 SGHVS and CDR2 FQNEAQ. In DNA form, the CDR3 reads TGTGCCAGCAGCTTAGGACTAGCGGGAGTTGGCGAGACCCAGTACTTC. This gives the protein CASSLGLAGVGETQYF. The variable domain in full, with the rest retrieved from reference TRBV7-8 and TRBJ2-5, is GAGVSQSPRYKVAKRGQDVALRCDPISGHVSLFWYQQALGQGPEFLTYFQNEAQLDKSGLPSDRFFAERPEGSVSTLKIQRTQQEDSAVYLCASSLGLAGVGETQYFGPGTRLLVL.

This clone appeared once. The chain has TRBV6-5 and TRBJ1-1, with D possibly being TRBD1 (6 bases). The V end lost 4 bases, the J end lost 1 base, and 13 bases lay between the germline ends. From germline, CDR1 is MNHEY and CDR2 SVGAGI. The CDR3 runs to 15 residues. The CDR3 sequence: CASSSHREQNTEAFF. CDR3 nucleotide sequence: TGTGCCAGCAGTTCGCACAGGGAACAGAACACTGAAGCTTTCTTT.

The CDR3 coding sequence is TGTGCCAGCAGTGAGAGGGCGGGAGAAGAGACCCAGTACTTC. Translated, it gives CASSERAGEETQYF. The chain recombines TRBV25-1 with TRBJ2-5; 7 bases align to TRBD2. This CDR3 has 14 amino acids. CDR1 and CDR2 (germline): MGHDK, SYGVNS. V lost 3 bases to trimming and J lost 3 bases; unmatched junction nucleotides: 4.

The CDR3 is CASSPPLEPNPEQYF. CDR3 nucleotides: TGTGCCAGCTCACCACCGTTGGAGCCGAACCCCGAGCAGTACTTC. The chain uses TRBV18 and TRBJ2-7; D call uncertain. V was pared by 0 bases and J by 6 bases, with 15 bases between. Germline lookup yields CDR1 KGHSH and CDR2 LQKENI. The CDR3 has 15 amino acids.